This T cell receptor (delta chain) came from a study of Vδ1+ human thymocytes. Study outcomes and limitations: Bulk repertoire data may be misinterpreted because of unexpected Vdelta2 sequences. Many TRG clonotypes were shared between donors; TRD repertoires were essentially private. Highly polyclonal TRG and TRD repertoires with Gaussian CDR3 length distributions appeared in thymus. Unlike peripheral blood Vdelta1+ controls, thymic delta-chain sequences included around 21% Vdelta2 and few Vdelta3.

The template was reverse-transcribed extracted RNA. Multiplex PCR used pooled V-gene forward primers and a constant-region reverse primer to amplify CDR3s. TCRdb ran CATT on the multiplex PCR reads. The table has around 20,000 delta-chain clones, around 7.9% seen once. Germline values: CDR1 TSWWSYY, CDR2 QGS. Trimming cost V 5 bases and J 0 bases, with 37 bases left between them. The CDR3 is 23 residues long. On this clone itself: What it binds is not known.

Alphabeta T cells were depleted, then CD3+ Vdelta1+ Vdelta2- thymocytes were FACS-sorted. This clonotype was obtained from a child younger than two who had congenital heart surgery. This chain joins TRDV1 and TRDJ1; perhaps TRDD2 as D (5 bases). Sequencing was performed on Vdelta1+ gamma-delta thymocytes from the thymus. Regarding subset: FACS-sorted CD3+ TCRalphabeta- TCRVdelta1+ TCRVdelta2- thymocytes. CDR3 amino acids: CALGLNSCLPYSGINEYTDKLIF. CDR3 nucleotides: TGTGCTCTTGGGCTGAATTCCTGTCTCCCCTATTCGGGTATAAACGAATACACCGATAAACTCATCTTT.